These 3 T cell receptor beta chains came from one sample sequenced in a study of cytomegalovirus exposure and HLA in healthy donors. PCR amplification relied on 60 Vbeta primers (plus 13 Jbeta primers). The table came from immunoSEQ multiplex PCR; TCRdb's copy has only in-frame clones and leaves some out. This repertoire shows 90,000 to 120,000 clones, 74% found once; its top ten account for approximately 2.5%. Sequencing was performed on PBMCs. All receptors derive from a man aged 50-59 years in good health and CMV-seropositive.

This clone was observed at least ten times. V and J are TRBV25-1 and TRBJ2-3; a weak D match, TRBD1 (5 bases). Trimming took 3 bases from V and 1 from J, leaving 8 bases between them. This CDR3 has 14 residues. Germline CDR1 and CDR2: MGHDK and SYGVNS. CDR3 residues: CASSEGQGTDTQYF. The CDR3 DNA reads as TGTGCCAGCAGTGAGGGGCAGGGCACAGATACGCAGTATTTT.

The chain recombines TRBV5-1 with TRBJ2-7, with TRBD1 matching over 9 bases. This CDR3 contains 15 residues. With 1 base clipped from V and 7 bases from J, the junction kept 9 bases outside the gene matches. Germline V lookup: CDR1 SGHRS, CDR2 YFSETQ. This CDR3 reads CASSLTAGQGMEQYF. CDR3 bases: TGCGCCAGCAGCTTGACCGCGGGACAGGGTATGGAGCAGTACTTC.

The chain links TRBV27 to TRBJ2-7, with TRBD1 matching 8 bases. J gave up 5 bases and V 7 bases, and 10 bases lay outside the gene matches. CDR3 length: 14 residues. Germline CDR1 reads MNHEY; CDR2 reads SMNVEV (reference sequence). CDR3 residues: CASKPRQGKNEQYF. The CDR3 nucleotides are TGTGCCAGCAAACCGCGACAGGGGAAAAACGAGCAGTACTTC.